In this sample, the clone carrying this T cell receptor beta chain turned up many times. Its antigen is still unknown. CDR3 length: 15 residues. CDR1 and CDR2 from the germline V gene are SEHNR and FQNEAQ (reference sequence). V lost 5 bases to trimming and J lost 3 bases, with 13 bases between them. It was by two-round multiplex PCR that TCR beta CDR3 was amplified from genomic DNA. First-round PCR employed TRBV- and TRBJ-specific primers for each gene. MiXCR was run by TCRdb on the multiplex PCR reads, yielding one entry per CDR3 protein. The sample includes about 59,000 distinct CDR3 sequences, more than 25% of them seen just once. The data were taken from a study of prognosis after radiotherapy for stage I lung cancer. As for the study in general: Patient ages ran from about 50 to 95, with a median of roughly 74 years, and the group had about 13 men and 6 women.

General study findings and limits: Post-treatment Shannon entropy following stereotactic body radiation therapy was lower among patients who developed distant metastases. Unique TCR clone counts went down once patients had stereotactic body radiation therapy, median about 10,000 versus 6,900.

The chain recombines TRBV7-9 with TRBJ1-4; the D gene is possibly TRBD1 (5 bases). This clonotype was sampled from a donor over 45 with non-small cell lung cancer. The material sequenced was PBMCs, taken before or after stereotactic body radiation therapy (not recorded which). The CDR3 region has the DNA TGTGCCAGCAGCCCGACGGGGGTGTCTAATGAAAAACTGTTTTTT. It translates to CASSPTGVSNEKLFF. Based on the CDR3 plus reference TRBV7-9 and TRBJ1-4, the full variable domain is DTGVSQNPRHKITKRGQNVTFRCDPISEHNRLYWYRQTLGQGPEFLTYFQNEAQLEKSRLLSDRFSAERPKGSFSTLEIQRTEQGDSAMYLCASSPTGVSNEKLFFGSGTQLSVL.